The TCR beta chain under discussion was sequenced for a study of T-cell reconstitution after alpha-beta-depleted transplantation in children. With 5 bases clipped from V and 2 bases from J, the junction kept 13 bases outside the gene matches. The CDR3 consists of 17 residues. Germline CDR1 is SGHRS and CDR2 is YFSETQ. Study conclusions and caveats: The origin of high day-60 TCRbeta diversity in some patients lay in surviving recipient T cells and thymic progenitors. Approximately two months post-transplant, alpha-beta T cells reportedly originated from several hundred expanded graft clones.

The library targeted TCRbeta and was prepared with unique molecular identifiers. TCRdb redid the calling of the PCR reads with MiXCR, one entry per CDR3 protein. The data hold hundreds of thousands of distinct CDR3 sequences, with around 13% observed a single time. A word on this clonotype: Its target is unknown.

The J gene is TRBJ2-1, the V gene TRBV5-1, with 7 bases lining up with TRBD1. This clonotype was obtained from a male patient between 5 and 17 years old who had a stem cell transplant for acute myeloid leukemia, so the T cells may come from the graft donor. The material sequenced was PBMCs, mostly from graft donor cells, taken 360 days after TCRalphabeta/CD19-depleted stem cell transplant. CDR3 sequence: CASRSLFPGQPYNEQFF. Here the CDR3 DNA reads TGCGCCAGCAGGTCACTCTTCCCGGGACAGCCCTACAATGAGCAGTTCTTC.